These T cell receptor beta chains were read from a single sample in a study of blood T cell repertoires in COVID-19. The assay was immunoSEQ multiplex PCR, and TCRdb's table has in-frame clones only and misses some. The sample contains 150,000 to 200,000 clones, roughly 89% of which appear only once. Sequences were obtained from peripheral blood. The receptors shown here come from a middle-aged man with acute or convalescent COVID-19. The CDR3 runs from the conserved cysteine through the conserved F or W. Each record gives: clone size, V gene, J gene, D gene, CDR3 DNA, CDR3 protein. D genes are given only for firm matches. The size field is filled for only some rows; it gives once, few, many or a size class.

clone_size: .; v_call: TRBV6-5; j_call: TRBJ1-2; d_call: .; cdr3_nt: TGTGCCAGCAGTTCAGTCGACTATGGCTACACCTTC; cdr3_aa: CASSSVDYGYTF
clone_size: .; v_call: TRBV10-3; j_call: TRBJ2-1; d_call: .; cdr3_nt: TGTGCCATCAGGGAAGGGGCCGGCTACAATGAGCAGTTCTTC; cdr3_aa: CAIREGAGYNEQFF
clone_size: .; v_call: TRBV5-1; j_call: TRBJ2-4; d_call: TRBD2; cdr3_nt: TGCGCCAGCAGCATCGGCGGGACTAGCGAAAACATTCAGTACTTC; cdr3_aa: CASSIGGTSENIQYF
clone_size: .; v_call: TRBV24-1; j_call: TRBJ2-1; d_call: TRBD1; cdr3_nt: TGTGCCACCAGTGATTTCCGACAGGGGGCGTTCAATGAGCAGTTCTTC; cdr3_aa: CATSDFRQGAFNEQFF
clone_size: .; v_call: TRBV6-1; j_call: TRBJ2-1; d_call: .; cdr3_nt: TGTGCCAGCAGTAGAGACTCCTCCTACAATGAGCAGTTCTTC; cdr3_aa: CASSRDSSYNEQFF
clone_size: .; v_call: TRBV5-4; j_call: TRBJ1-1; d_call: .; cdr3_nt: TGTGCCAGCAGCTTTCATGACACTGAAGCTTTCTTT; cdr3_aa: CASSFHDTEAFF
clone_size: .; v_call: TRBV18; j_call: TRBJ1-2; d_call: .; cdr3_nt: TGTGCCAGCTCGCAGAGGGTATCCTATGGCTACACCTTC; cdr3_aa: CASSQRVSYGYTF
clone_size: few; v_call: TRBV3-1/TRBV3-2; j_call: TRBJ1-4; d_call: .; cdr3_nt: TGTGCCAGCAGCCAGGGGGGGGGTCGGCGTATTGAAAAACTGTTTTTT; cdr3_aa: CASSQGGGRRIEKLFF
clone_size: .; v_call: TRBV7-6; j_call: TRBJ1-1; d_call: .; cdr3_nt: TGTGCCAGCAGCTTAGCGGAAATGTTCAGGGAAGCTTTCTTT; cdr3_aa: CASSLAEMFREAFF
clone_size: .; v_call: TRBV29-1; j_call: TRBJ2-3; d_call: TRBD1; cdr3_nt: TGCAGCGTTGAATTCCTAGGGACAGGGGGAGATACGCAGTATTTT; cdr3_aa: CSVEFLGTGGDTQYF
clone_size: many; v_call: TRBV4-2; j_call: TRBJ1-5; d_call: .; cdr3_nt: TGTGCCAGCAGCCTAGCACAGGGTGGCAATCAGCCCCAGCATTTT; cdr3_aa: CASSLAQGGNQPQHF
clone_size: .; v_call: TRBV4-1; j_call: TRBJ2-4; d_call: TRBD2; cdr3_nt: TGCGCCAGCAGCCCGGGACTAGCGGGGGGCCTTGGGGGGACCAAAAACATTCAGTACTTC; cdr3_aa: CASSPGLAGGLGGTKNIQYF